Below, 5 T cell receptor beta chains from the same sample are listed, as sequenced in a study of blood T cell repertoires in COVID-19. The repertoire was sequenced with immunoSEQ multiplex PCR; TCRdb's copy has only in-frame clones and lacks some. The table records about 130,000 clones, 70% to 80% of them present only once. The material sequenced was peripheral blood. All receptors derive from a woman in her 70s with COVID-19, enrolled during active disease.

The chain employs TRBV3-1 (or the pseudogene TRBV3-2) and TRBJ1-1; tentative D call: TRBD1 (5 bases). The CDR3 is 12 amino acids. V was pared by 8 bases and J by 10 bases, with 17 bases between. Germline V gene sequence: CDR1 LGHDT, CDR2 YNNKEL (reference sequence). The CDR3, as DNA: TGTGCCAGCGAACCGGGGGGTGGGGCAGCTTTCTTT. Encoded protein: CASEPGGGAAFF.

The chain carries TRBV25-1 and TRBJ1-4; D is possibly TRBD1 (6 bases). CDR3 length: 14 residues. CDR1 and CDR2 from the germline V gene are MGHDK and SYGVNS. Trimming removed 6 bases at V and 6 bases at J, with 14 bases between. The CDR3 DNA reads as TGTGCCAGCAGCCCAGACAGGAAATATGAAAAACTGTTTTTT. Its protein is CASSPDRKYEKLFF.

The chain carries TRBV2 and TRBJ2-3; 7 bases fit TRBD1. CDR3 size: 15 residues. Germline assignment: CDR1 SNHLY and CDR2 FYNNEI. The J segment lost 0 bases and the V segment lost 5 bases, leaving 5 bases of the junction unmatched. CDR3 amino acids: CASSPGGFSTDTQYF. The CDR3 DNA reads TGTGCCAGCAGTCCAGGGGGTTTTAGCACAGATACGCAGTATTTT.

The chain has TRBV7-2 and TRBJ1-5, with 9 bases fitting TRBD1. Unmatched junction bases numbered 9, after V lost 0 bases and J lost 3 bases. This CDR3 is 18 amino acids long. In germline, CDR1 is SGHTA, CDR2 FQGNSA. The CDR3 sequence is CASSLAAFGQGPNQPQHF. The CDR3 DNA reads TGTGCCAGCAGCTTAGCCGCATTTGGACAGGGGCCCAATCAGCCCCAGCATTTT.

This chain links TRBV19 with TRBJ2-7; weak D call: TRBD2 (7 bases). CDR1 and CDR2 (germline): LNHDA, SQIVND (reference sequence). CDR3 length equals 16 residues. With 6 bases removed from V and 2 bases from J, the gap between germline ends came to 20 bases. The CDR3, as DNA: TGTGCCAGTAGCCTAACGGGGAGGGGGAGAACCTACGAGCAGTACTTC. Amino acids: CASSLTGRGRTYEQYF. Together with reference TRBV19 and TRBJ2-7, the CDR3 gives the full variable domain: DGGITQSPKYLFRKEGQNVTLSCEQNLNHDAMYWYRQDPGQGLRLIYYSQIVNDFQKGDIAEGYSVSREKKESFPLTVTSAQKNPTAFYLCASSLTGRGRTYEQYFGPGTRLTVT.